This TCR beta chain stems from a study of blood T cell repertoires in COVID-19. The overall study: COVID-19 samples collected from the United States, Italy and Spain covered acute and convalescent phases. PBMCs, B-cell-depleted T cells, or T cells were the source of the cDNA or gDNA that made up the material.

As processed by the authors: Quantification of nucleated cells was approximated via reference gene primer amplification. TCRdb's copy holds only in-frame clones and misses some; the assay was immunoSEQ multiplex PCR. That table is the source of V, J and clone size, and D and trimming were worked out from the DNA. The table lists around 81,000 clones, 80% of them singletons, with approximately 12% in the top ten. Germline CDR1 is SGHDT and CDR2 is YYEEEE. The CDR3 runs to 16 residues. V lost 2 bases and J 1 base, leaving 15 bases between the germline ends. The table lists this clone with a count of one.

This receptor was taken from a human donor in a cohort sampled during active COVID-19. The chain joins TRBV5-6 to TRBJ1-1; D not certain. Sequencing was done on a sample of peripheral blood. The CDR3 here is CASSLVPQAGNTEAFF. The CDR3 region has the DNA TGTGCCAGCAGCTTAGTCCCCCAAGCGGGGAACACTGAAGCTTTCTTT.